This entry lists 20 T cell receptor beta chains sequenced from one sample in a study of T cell clonality in common variable immunodeficiency. Using immunoSEQ multiplex PCR, the repertoire was profiled, and TCRdb retains in-frame clones only, with some absent. Observed in the sample are over 30,000 clones, none of them singletons. What was sequenced was peripheral blood mononuclear cells. These receptors all stem from a person between 18 and 75 years old in good health.

The sample holds a few counts of this clone. Sequencing ends 3 residues short of the CDR3 end; the germline J gene provides the rest. The chain combines TRBV20-1 with TRBJ2-1, with D unclear. Germline values: CDR1 DFQATT, CDR2 SNEGSKA (reference sequence). The CDR3 length is 13 residues. The ends were cut back, 0 bases at V and 2 bases at J, with 5 bases in the middle. The CDR3: CSAREPAYNEQFF. The sequenced CDR3 bases are TGCAGTGCTAGAGAGCCGGCCTACAATGAG.

This clone is deemed medium-sized. The CDR3 extends 3 residues past the end of the read, so its final part is completed from the germline J gene. The chain links TRBV29-1 to TRBJ2-5, with 7 bases matching TRBD2. The CDR3 runs 12 residues. Germline CDR1 and CDR2: SQVTM and ANQGSEA. V dropped 6 bases and J dropped 2; count of bases not matched to a gene: 3. The CDR3 spells CSVWGGQETQYF. The sequenced part of the CDR3 DNA is TGCAGCGTCTGGGGGGGGCAAGAGACC.

This clone was counted ten times or more. The observed sequence ends 3 residues before the CDR3 terminus, with the missing tail filled in from the germline J gene. V usage is TRBV5-1 and J usage is TRBJ2-2; D possibly matches TRBD1 or TRBD2 (5 bases each). The V end lost 4 bases, the J end lost 4 bases, and 14 bases lay between the germline ends. Germline V CDR1 and CDR2: SGHRS, YFSETQ. This CDR3 is built from 15 residues. CDR3 in amino acids: CASSGQGGGTGELFF. CDR3 DNA (partial): TGCGCCAGCAGCGGGCAGGGTGGAGGCACCGGGGAG.

This clone was seen ten or more times. The read terminates 3 residues ahead of where the CDR3 ends, so the germline J gene completes it. The chain carries TRBV20-1 and TRBJ1-5; D not resolved. CDR3 length: 13 residues. V lost 2 bases, J lost 7 bases, and 12 bases lay in between. CDR1 DFQATT and CDR2 SNEGSKA come from the germline V gene (reference sequence). CDR3 DNA, as far as it was read: TGCAGTGCTAGACAAGGGTTAGACCAGCCC. This translates into CSARQGLDQP. The CDR3 in its entirety is CSARQGLDQPQHF.

This clone was recorded at least ten times. The read ends 3 residues early relative to the CDR3; the germline J gene fills the gap. The chain links TRBV20-1 to TRBJ1-1; TRBD1 agrees at 9 bases. This CDR3 comprises 13 residues. CDR1 and CDR2 from the germline V gene are DFQATT and SNEGSKA (reference sequence). V gave up 6 bases and J gave up 5 bases; unmatched junction bases: 7. The part of the CDR3 DNA that was read is TGCAGTGCCGGACAGGGGAAAGGTACTGAA. This translates into CSAGQGKGTE. The entire CDR3 protein is CSAGQGKGTEAFF.

This clone has at least ten counts. The read terminates 3 residues ahead of where the CDR3 ends, so the germline J gene completes it. V and J are TRBV2 and TRBJ2-7; 7 positions match TRBD1. V shed 5 bases and J 1 base; nucleotides not matched to a gene: 8. CDR1 and CDR2 from the germline V gene are SNHLY and FYNNEI. CDR3 length: 15 amino acids. CDR3 bases read: TGTGCCAGCAGTCAGACAGGGTTGAAGTCCTACGAG. This sequence encodes CASSQTGLKSYE. The whole CDR3 sequence reads CASSQTGLKSYEQYF.

This clone appeared many times. The CDR3 end lies 3 residues beyond the end of the read and is filled in from the germline J gene. The rearrangement links TRBV20-1 to TRBJ2-7, with 8 bases matching TRBD2. The CDR3 has 14 residues. The germline V gene has CDR1 DFQATT and CDR2 SNEGSKA (reference sequence). V gave up 6 bases and J gave up 0 bases; unmatched junction bases: 7. The CDR3 bases that were read are TGCAGTGCCCAGCCTAGCGGGCCCTCCTACGAG. This codes for CSAQPSGPSYE. The whole CDR3 is CSAQPSGPSYEQYF.

This clone was picked up many times. Read data end 3 residues before the CDR3 end; the end is taken from the germline J gene. The gene calls are TRBV20-1 and TRBJ2-7, with D maybe TRBD1 (6 bases). This CDR3 is built from 16 residues. Trimming pared 6 bases from V and 2 bases from J, leaving 23 bases between. From germline, CDR1 is DFQATT and CDR2 SNEGSKA (reference sequence). CDR3 in amino acids: CSATEVAGTSTYEQYF. The sequenced part of the CDR3 DNA is TGCAGTGCAACAGAGGTTGCCGGGACATCTACCTACGAG.

This clone was seen at least ten times. One junction end disagrees with the germline gene, perhaps due to a read error. The CDR3 end lies 3 residues beyond the end of the read and is filled in from the germline J gene. J is TRBJ2-7 and V is TRBV7-7; TRBD1 might be the D (6 bases). The CDR3 is 14 amino acids. The V gene's germline CDR1 is SSHAT and CDR2 FNYEAQ (reference sequence). CDR3 protein: CASSLGGRGYEQYF. The CDR3 bases that were read are TGTGCTAGCAGCTTAGGAGGCAGGGGCTACGAG.

This clone was recorded at least ten times. The sequenced fragment ends 3 residues before the CDR3 boundary, so the rest is inferred from the germline J gene. V gene TRBV2 combines with J gene TRBJ2-1; tentatively, D is TRBD1 (5 bases). CDR1 is SNHLY, CDR2 FYNNEI, per germline. This CDR3 region has 11 residues. The ends were cut back, 8 bases at V and 5 bases at J, with 7 bases in the middle. The CDR3: CASGANNEQFF. CDR3 DNA (partial): TGTGCCAGCGGGGCTAACAATGAG.

This clone was seen only a few times. The missing CDR3 end, 3 residues past where the read stops, is filled in from the germline J gene. The chain uses TRBV13 and TRBJ2-1, with 13 bases aligning to TRBD2. The V gene's germline CDR1 is PRHDT and CDR2 FYEKMQ (reference sequence). The J segment lost 6 bases and the V segment lost 4 bases, leaving 3 bases of the junction unmatched. The CDR3 length is 15 residues. Partial CDR3 DNA: TGTGCCAGCAGCTCGGGACTAGCGGGGTTCAATGAG. Its protein product is CASSSGLAGFNE. The entire CDR3 reads CASSSGLAGFNEQFF.

This clone was detected ten times or more. The CDR3 is CAREEGAGEKLFF. The sequenced part of the CDR3 DNA is TGTGCCCGTGAGGAGGGGGCAGGGGAAAAG. The chain couples TRBV30 to TRBJ2-2, with D perhaps TRBD1 (7 bases). The read comes to an end 3 residues before the CDR3 does, leaving the germline J gene to fill in the end. CDR3 length: 13 residues. Germline V gene lookup returns CDR1 GTSNPN and CDR2 SVGIG (reference sequence). The variable domain in full, completed from reference TRBV30 and TRBJ2-2, reads SQTIHQWPATLVQPVGSPLSLECTVEGTSNPNLYWYRQAAGRGLQLLFYSVGIGQISSEVPQNLSASRPQDRQFILSSKKLLLSDSGFYLCAREEGAGEKLFFGEGSRLTVL.

The table lists this clone with many counts. The read terminates 3 residues ahead of where the CDR3 ends, so the germline J gene completes it. Within the sample, other DNA sequences also encode this same CDR3. The V and J genes are TRBV30 and TRBJ2-4; a possible D gene is TRBD2 (5 bases). This CDR3 is 13 amino acids long. CDR1 is GTSNPN and CDR2 is SVGIG in the germline V gene (reference sequence). Trimming left V 0 bases short and J 7 bases short, with 10 bases between. The CDR3: CAWSVSGRNIQYF. The CDR3 bases that were read are TGTGCCTGGAGTGTAAGCGGAAGGAACATT.

This clone appeared many times. Read sequence stops 3 residues before the CDR3 end, and the germline J gene provides the missing end. The rearrangement joins TRBV18 to TRBJ1-5, with D uncertain. The CDR3 runs to 17 residues. The germline gives CDR1 KGHSH, CDR2 LQKENI. Trimming pared 1 base from V and 0 bases from J, leaving 13 bases between. Partial CDR3 DNA: TGTGCCAGCTCACCACTTCAGGCGGGCGATAGCAATCAGCCC. This gives the protein CASSPLQAGDSNQP. The full-length CDR3 reads as CASSPLQAGDSNQPQHF.

This clone has just a few counts. The CDR3 end is not reached by the read, which stops 3 residues before it; the germline J gene fills it in. The V gene is TRBV6-4, the J gene TRBJ2-2; TRBD1 is a possible D gene (6 bases). The CDR3 consists of 15 residues. Germline V gene data show CDR1 as MRHNA and CDR2 as SNTAGT. The CDR3 protein is CASSDGGSGANVLFF. CDR3 DNA, as far as it was read: TGTGCCAGCAGTGACGGGGGCTCTGGGGCCAACGTG.

This clone was detected a few times. Sequence at one end of the junction differs from germline and may be a read error. The read finishes 3 residues shy of the CDR3 end, and the germline J gene is used to complete it. The chain couples TRBV30 to TRBJ2-1; 9 positions agree with TRBD2. Germline assignment: CDR1 GTSNPN and CDR2 SVGIG (reference sequence). The CDR3 covers 17 residues. CDR3 sequence: CAGSVPEQRGALNEQFF. The part of the CDR3 DNA that was read is TGTGCCGGGAGTGTCCCCGAGCAGCGGGGGGCCCTCAATGAG.

This clone was detected a few times. From the germline J gene comes the end of the CDR3, since the read stops 3 residues before it. This chain joins TRBV6-1 and TRBJ1-2, with TRBD1 identical over 7 bases. Per the germline V gene, CDR1 is MNHNS and CDR2 is SASEGT. The CDR3 runs to 14 residues. The CDR3 sequence is CASSERQGLYDYTF. The sequenced part of the CDR3 DNA is TGTGCCAGCAGTGAGAGACAGGGCCTCTACGAC.

This clone was recorded a few times. The read terminates 3 residues ahead of where the CDR3 ends, so the germline J gene completes it. The chain is built from TRBV19 and TRBJ1-1, with 7 bases fitting TRBD1. Germline values: CDR1 LNHDA, CDR2 SQIVND (reference sequence). V dropped 9 bases and J dropped 4; count of bases not matched to a gene: 5. The CDR3 contains 12 residues. The CDR3 DNA, read in part, is TGTGCCAGCCTGACAGGGAGCACTGAA. This codes for CASLTGSTE. The full CDR3 protein is CASLTGSTEAFF.

A word on this clone: The read ends 3 residues shy of where the CDR3 ends; the end is completed using the germline J gene. V is TRBV5-1 and J is TRBJ1-2, with 12 bases lining up with TRBD1. Germline loops: CDR1 SGHRS, CDR2 YFSETQ. This CDR3 has 15 amino acids. The CDR3 spells CASSRRDRGRDGYTF. CDR3 DNA (partial): TGCGCCAGCAGCCGCCGGGACAGGGGGCGAGACGGC. The complete variable domain, with remaining parts taken from reference TRBV5-1 and TRBJ1-2, reads KAGVTQTPRYLIKTRGQQVTLSCSPISGHRSVSWYQQTPGQGLQFLFEYFSETQRNKGNFPGRFSGRQFSNSRSEMNVSTLELGDSALYLCASSRRDRGRDGYTFGSGTRLTVV.

This clone has ten or more counts. The read falls 3 residues short of the CDR3 end, and the missing part is taken from the germline J gene. The chain joins TRBV7-9 to TRBJ1-4; 8 bases are shared with TRBD1. Looked up from germline, CDR1 is SEHNR and CDR2 is FQNEAQ (reference sequence). The CDR3 is 14 residues long. J lost 8 bases, V lost 5 bases, and 7 bases had no gene match. CDR3 amino acids: CASSTDRVYEKLFF. CDR3 bases read: TGTGCCAGCAGCACGGACAGGGTTTACGAAAAA.